These 25 T cell receptor beta chains were all obtained from the same sample, sequenced in a study of shared clonotypes between healthy human individuals. Sequenced by immunoSEQ multiplex PCR; TCRdb stores in-frame clones only, minus some. The table lists 2 million to 2.5 million clones, approximately 94% of them singletons. Sequenced input: naive CD4+ T cells sorted from blood. Subset described: CD45RA+ positively selected. The receptors were gathered from a man between 18 and 29 years old in good health.

In its sample, this clone was seen once. V gene TRBV7-2 combines with J gene TRBJ1-2; D uncertain. The CDR3 loop spans 19 amino acids. Trimming took off 3 bases at V and 2 bases at J, with 25 bases between the two ends. The germline CDR1 and CDR2 sequences are SGHTA and FQGNSA. The CDR3 is CASSFLIWVGTGYNYGYTF. CDR3 in DNA: TGTGCCAGCAGCTTCTTAATATGGGTCGGTACGGGGTACAACTATGGCTACACCTTC.

CDR3 region: CAISDRGPIYYGYTF. The CDR3, as DNA: TGTGCCATCAGTGACAGGGGGCCGATATACTATGGCTACACCTTC. The chain couples TRBV10-3 to TRBJ1-2; 8 nucleotides line up with TRBD1. Trimming cost V 3 bases and J 3 bases; bases outside gene matches: 6. CDR1 ENHRY and CDR2 SYGVKD come from the germline V gene. The CDR3 is made up of 15 amino acids.

This rearrangement joins TRBV2 to TRBJ2-7; TRBD1 might be the D (6 bases). V was cut by 8 bases and J by 0 bases, with 17 bases left in between. This CDR3 is built from 15 residues. Germline V gene sequence: CDR1 SNHLY, CDR2 FYNNEI. CDR3 nucleotide sequence: TGTGCCAGCCGGGCCGAGGCCAGGGGCTCCTACGAGCAGTACTTC. Its protein product is CASRAEARGSYEQYF. The variable domain in full, completed from reference TRBV2 and TRBJ2-7, reads EPEVTQTPSHQVTQMGQEVILRCVPISNHLYFYWYRQILGQKVEFLVSFYNNEISEKSEIFDDQFSVERPDGSNFTLKIRSTKLEDSAMYFCASRAEARGSYEQYFGPGTRLTVT.

The chain uses TRBV25-1 and TRBJ2-5; 12 positions agree with TRBD2. Trimming at V came to 9 bases and at J to 5 bases, leaving 13 bases not matched to a gene. Germline V lookup: CDR1 MGHDK, CDR2 SYGVNS. This CDR3 region has 16 residues. CDR3 region: CASSRLAGEGLETQYF. In nucleotides, the CDR3 is TGTGCCAGTAGCAGACTAGCGGGAGAGGGGCTGGAGACCCAGTACTTC.

As to this clone: This CDR3 is also generated by other DNA sequences in the sample. The chain joins TRBV4-1 to TRBJ2-3; D gene ambiguous. Germline loops: CDR1 MGHRA, CDR2 YSYEKL. V dropped 3 bases and J dropped 1 base, with 2 bases sitting between them. The CDR3 runs 12 residues. CDR3 in amino acids: CASSHRTDTQYF. CDR3 coding DNA: TGCGCCAGCAGCCATCGCACAGATACGCAGTATTTT.

The CDR3 DNA reads TGTGCCAGCAGCCAAGGGGGACTAGCGGGGACTCGGTACGAGCAGTACTTC. This sequence encodes CASSQGGLAGTRYEQYF. This chain links TRBV14 with TRBJ2-7; TRBD2 aligns across 13 bases. V trimming: 1 base; J trimming: 4 bases; junction bases outside the gene matches: 7. Germline lookup yields CDR1 SGHDN and CDR2 FVKESK. The CDR3 is made up of 17 amino acids.

This clone was found once. The chain carries TRBV30 and TRBJ2-3, with 12 bases fitting TRBD2. Germline CDR1 reads GTSNPN; CDR2 reads SVGIG (reference sequence). The CDR3 loop spans 15 amino acids. J gave up 6 bases and V 3 bases, and 7 bases lay outside the gene matches. CDR3 protein: CAWSATSGRRDTQYF. CDR3 nucleotides: TGTGCCTGGAGCGCGACTAGCGGGAGACGTGATACGCAGTATTTT.

The rearrangement links TRBV5-1 to TRBJ2-1; the match to TRBD2 covers 7 bases. The germline V gene encodes CDR1 SGHRS and CDR2 YFSETQ. The CDR3 extends over 13 amino acids. J lost 5 bases, V lost 8 bases, and 7 bases had no gene match. The CDR3 here is CASATGGNNEQFF. The CDR3 DNA reads as TGCGCCAGTGCGACGGGGGGTAACAATGAGCAGTTCTTC.

J is TRBJ2-2 and V is TRBV25-1; 9 bases match TRBD2. The trim removed 4 bases at V and 4 bases at J, leaving 7 bases unmatched. Germline CDR1 MGHDK, CDR2 SYGVNS. This CDR3 has 16 amino acids. The CDR3 loop is CASSGSSGTTTGELFF. CDR3 sequence (DNA): TGTGCCAGCAGTGGTTCTAGCGGGACCACCACCGGGGAGCTGTTTTTT. The entire variable domain, with the rest obtained from reference TRBV25-1 and TRBJ2-2, is as follows: EADIYQTPRYLVIGTGKKITLECSQTMGHDKMYWYQQDPGMELHLIHYSYGVNSTEKGDLSSESTVSRIRTEHFPLTLESARPSHTSQYLCASSGSSGTTTGELFFGEGSRLTVL.

The rearrangement joins TRBV7-2 to TRBJ2-7; 12 bases fit TRBD2. The V segment lost 5 bases and the J segment 2 bases; nucleotides outside the gene matches: 4. CDR3 length: 15 residues. Germline-derived CDR1 and CDR2 are SGHTA and FQGNSA. In nucleotides, the CDR3 is TGTGCCAGCAGCCGCTCTAGCGGGGGGGCCTACGAGCAGTACTTC. It encodes CASSRSSGGAYEQYF.

This chain uses TRBV6-1 with TRBJ2-7; tentatively, D is TRBD1 (6 bases). There are 16 residues in the CDR3. CDR1 is MNHNS and CDR2 is SASEGT in the germline V gene. The V end was cut by 3 bases, the J end by 0 bases, with 15 bases between. CDR3 nucleotide sequence: TGTGCCAGCAGTGATTACCCCTGGACAGACTCCTACGAGCAGTACTTC. Protein product: CASSDYPWTDSYEQYF.

This clone was seen once. The chain combines TRBV28 with TRBJ2-2, with TRBD1 identical over 7 bases. V shed 7 bases, J shed 1 base, and the junction held 9 bases outside the gene matches. Germline CDR1 and CDR2: MDHEN and SYDVKM. This CDR3 has 16 residues. The CDR3, as DNA: TGTGCCAGCACTATCGGGGACAGTAAGAACACCGGGGAGCTGTTTTTT. Translated: CASTIGDSKNTGELFF.

Notes on this clone: The same CDR3 also results from other DNA sequences found in this sample. This chain links TRBV18 with TRBJ1-4, with D possibly TRBD1 on 5 matching bases. The V gene lost 1 base and the J gene lost 0 bases, with 6 bases spanning the gap. Germline V CDR1 and CDR2: KGHSH, LQKENI. The CDR3 extends over 15 amino acids. The chain's CDR3 is CASSPRGATNEKLFF. The CDR3 coding sequence is TGTGCCAGCTCACCACGGGGGGCAACTAATGAAAAACTGTTTTTT.

Written as DNA, the CDR3 is TGTGCCAGCAACACCCCGACTGGACAGGGGGGGGTTGAAGCTTTCTTT. This codes for CASNTPTGQGGVEAFF. The J gene is TRBJ1-1, the V gene TRBV6-6, with TRBD1 matching 10 bases. The V segment lost 7 bases and the J segment 7 bases; nucleotides outside the gene matches: 15. The CDR3 contains 16 residues. Germline V gene data show CDR1 as MNHNY and CDR2 as SVGAGI (reference sequence).

This rearrangement joins TRBV7-8 to TRBJ2-7; TRBD1 is a possible D gene (5 bases). CDR1 is SGHVS and CDR2 is FQNEAQ in the germline V gene. V lost 1 base to trimming and J lost 3 bases, with 10 bases between them. The CDR3 totals 14 residues. CDR3 region: CASSLDTTDYEQYF. The CDR3 coding sequence is TGTGCCAGCAGCTTAGACACGACAGACTACGAGCAGTACTTC.

This clone appeared once. The chain joins TRBV11-2 to TRBJ2-4; D call uncertain. The CDR3 extends over 11 amino acids. V lost 6 bases, J lost 7 bases, and 7 bases lay in between. Germline V gene sequence: CDR1 SGHAT, CDR2 FQNNGV. CDR3 in amino acids: CASRSGNIQYF. The CDR3 DNA reads TGTGCCAGCAGGAGTGGTAACATTCAGTACTTC.

The chain couples TRBV29-1 to TRBJ1-2; 9 bases fit TRBD1. The V segment lost 5 bases and the J segment 5 bases; nucleotides outside the gene matches: 3. The CDR3 has 12 residues. In germline, CDR1 is SQVTM, CDR2 ANQGSEA. The CDR3 DNA is TGCAGCGTTCCCGGGACAGGGTATGGCTACACCTTC. It specifies CSVPGTGYGYTF. Filled out from reference TRBV29-1 and TRBJ1-2, the complete variable domain reads SAVISQKPSRDICQRGTSLTIQCQVDSQVTMMFWYRQQPGQSLTLIATANQGSEATYESGFVIDKFPISRPNLTFSTLTVSNMSPEDSSIYLCSVPGTGYGYTFGSGTRLTVV.

This sequence joins TRBV9 and TRBJ2-7; TRBD1 matches 10 bases. The CDR3 spans 15 residues. From germline, CDR1 is SGDLS and CDR2 YYNGEE. V was clipped by 3 bases and J by 2 bases; unmatched bases: 5. CDR3 DNA sequence: TGTGCCAGCAGCGCCCCCGGGACAGGGGCCTACGAGCAGTACTTC. Translating gives CASSAPGTGAYEQYF.

A word on this clone: Other DNA sequences in the sample encode the same CDR3. This chain links TRBV15 with TRBJ1-5; tentatively, D is TRBD1 (5 bases). Trimming left V 1 base short and J 4 bases short, with 8 bases between. The V gene's germline CDR1 is LNHNV and CDR2 YYDKDF (reference sequence). The CDR3 is 14 amino acids. The CDR3 sequence: CATSRGQGNQPQHF. The CDR3 DNA follows: TGTGCCACCAGCAGAGGGCAGGGTAATCAGCCCCAGCATTTT.

The chain joins TRBV5-4 to TRBJ1-1; D is undetermined. V lost 0 bases, J lost 6 bases, and 12 bases lay in between. Germline loops: CDR1 SGHNT, CDR2 YYREEE (reference sequence). The CDR3 is 14 residues long. As DNA, the CDR3 is TGTGCCAGCAGCTTGGTTGGCAGGACCTCTGAAGCTTTCTTT. Translating it yields CASSLVGRTSEAFF.

The V call is TRBV6-1, the J call TRBJ1-5; the D is unclear. This CDR3 is built from 15 residues. The V end was cut by 2 bases, the J end by 6 bases, with 14 bases between. Germline CDR1 MNHNS, CDR2 SASEGT. CDR3 nucleotide sequence: TGTGCCAGCAGTGAACACGGAGGAGGTGTTCAGCCCCAGCATTTT. Its translation: CASSEHGGGVQPQHF.

The V gene is TRBV5-4, the J gene TRBJ2-1; 8 nucleotides agree with TRBD2. V shed 0 bases, J shed 4 bases, and the junction held 3 bases outside the gene matches. The CDR3 totals 15 residues. Germline CDR1 reads SGHNT; CDR2 reads YYREEE (reference sequence). Written as DNA, the CDR3 is TGTGCCAGCAGCTTGGAGCGGGGGATGTACAATGAGCAGTTCTTC. It specifies CASSLERGMYNEQFF. The full variable domain, completed using reference TRBV5-4 and TRBJ2-1, is ETGVTQSPTHLIKTRGQQVTLRCSSQSGHNTVSWYQQALGQGPQFIFQYYREEENGRGNFPPRFSGLQFPNYSSELNVNALELDDSALYLCASSLERGMYNEQFFGPGTRLTVL.

The chain joins TRBV6-5 to TRBJ1-5; 9 bases line up with TRBD1. V shed 6 bases, J shed 3 bases, and the junction held 6 bases outside the gene matches. Per the germline V gene, CDR1 is MNHEY and CDR2 is SVGAGI. The CDR3 spans 15 residues. CDR3 in amino acids: CASRRGQGNNQPQHF. The CDR3 nucleotides read TGTGCCAGCAGGCGGGGACAGGGAAACAATCAGCCCCAGCATTTT.

CDR3 bases: TGTGCCAGCAGCTTACGGTTTTACGGGGGCCTGGGTGAGCAGTACTTC. This codes for CASSLRFYGGLGEQYF. The chain couples TRBV7-2 to TRBJ2-7; D is possibly TRBD1 or TRBD2 (6 bases each). CDR1 and CDR2 from the germline V gene are SGHTA and FQGNSA. V lost 2 bases and J 7 bases, leaving 21 bases between the germline ends. The CDR3 totals 16 residues.

The rearrangement joins TRBV5-1 to TRBJ2-3, with unresolved D. This CDR3 comprises 14 residues. Germline V gene lookup returns CDR1 SGHRS and CDR2 YFSETQ. Trimming took 3 bases from V and 0 from J, leaving 8 bases between them. The CDR3 nucleotides read TGCGCCAGCAGCTCCACTCTTAGCACAGATACGCAGTATTTT. It translates to CASSSTLSTDTQYF.